This T cell receptor beta chain derives from a study of shared clonotypes between healthy human individuals. Note on this clone: Its antigen is not known.

Naive CD8 cells were CD45RO-negative, positively selected for CCR7, excluding terminally differentiated effector memory CD45RA+ cells. Caucasian adults living in Nashville, Tennessee, provided all samples. Each cell subset's genomic DNA was divided evenly among several immunoSEQ plates. Profiling relied on immunoSEQ multiplex PCR, and the TCRdb table lists in-frame clones only, not all of them. This sample yields about 2 million clones, of which over 85% are seen a single time; roughly 1.1% belongs to the top ten. Trimming removed 4 bases from V and 4 bases from J; junction bases left unmatched: 8. Germline assignment: CDR1 LNHDA and CDR2 SQIVND (reference sequence). The CDR3 consists of 15 residues. Whole-study findings and limits: The study found lower generation probabilities in non-shared clonotypes than in those shared by all four donors.

The material sequenced was naive CD8+ T cells sorted from blood. This chain joins TRBV19 and TRBJ1-1; TRBD1 matches at 8 bases. This sequence was found in a man younger than 35 in good health. The CDR3 nucleotides are TGTGCCAGTAGTACTCTACAGGGGGGGACCACTGAAGCTTTCTTT. It encodes CASSTLQGGTTEAFF.